The source of this T cell receptor (beta chain) is a study of blood T cell repertoires in COVID-19. In the study overall: From the United States, Italy and Spain came samples of acute and convalescent COVID-19. Nucleic acid was either cDNA or gDNA, and it came from T cells, B-cell-depleted T cells, or PBMCs.

Per the original data handling: Reference gene primer amplification gave estimated nucleated cell counts. TCRdb keeps only in-frame clones here, not all; method: immunoSEQ multiplex PCR. Clone size and V and J calls were adopted from that table, with D and trimming inferred from the DNA. The sample shows 95,000 to 150,000 clones, just under 80% of them seen only once. This clone occurred a few times. CDR3 size: 14 residues. V lost 0 bases, J lost 6 bases, and 9 bases lay in between. Germline V lookup: CDR1 KGHSH, CDR2 LQKENI. The chain carries TRBV18 and TRBJ2-1; D is possibly TRBD2 (6 bases). What was sequenced was peripheral blood. The sequence came from a man aged 55 to 70 with active or convalescent COVID-19. This CDR3 is CASSPPLAPNEQFF. DNA for the CDR3: TGTGCCAGCTCACCACCACTAGCTCCCAATGAGCAGTTCTTC.